A selection of T cell receptor beta chains follows, all from one sample in a study of T cell changes during pregnancy in multiple sclerosis. Repertoires were generated with immunoSEQ multiplex PCR, while TCRdb's copy carries only in-frame clones and drops some. The repertoire holds some 52,000 clones, around 92% seen once, with under 0.3% in the top ten. This specimen was CD4+ T cells from peripheral blood mononuclear cells, taken in the third trimester of pregnancy. Source of these receptors: a female donor with multiple sclerosis, enrolled in a pregnancy study. The CDR3 runs from the conserved cysteine through the conserved F or W. A D gene is named only where the DNA matches it firmly. Expanded clones get a size class; other rows say once, few or many, or leave the size out.

v_call	cdr3_length	d_call	j_call	clone_size	cdr3_aa	cdr3_nt
TRBV28	14	-	TRBJ1-5	-	CASLRGGNNQPQHF	TGTGCCAGCCTCCGGGGGGGCAACAATCAGCCCCAGCATTTT
TRBV15	16	-	TRBJ1-2	once	CATSRDGQSTNYGYTF	TGTGCCACCAGCAGAGATGGACAGTCAACTAACTATGGCTACACCTTC
TRBV11-2	15	-	TRBJ1-1	-	CASSLLGGRATEAFF	TGTGCCAGCAGCTTGCTCGGGGGGCGCGCAACTGAAGCTTTCTTT
TRBV7-3	15	TRBD2	TRBJ2-3	-	CASSLSGSRTDTQYF	TGTGCCAGCAGCTTAAGCGGGAGCCGCACAGATACGCAGTATTTT
TRBV30	13	-	TRBJ1-1	-	CAWSRTPNTEAFF	TGTGCCTGGAGTAGGACACCCAACACTGAAGCTTTCTTT
TRBV6-6	15	-	TRBJ1-5	-	CASSSTDPGNQPQHF	TGTGCCAGCAGTTCGACTGATCCGGGCAATCAGCCCCAGCATTTT
TRBV28	17	TRBD2	TRBJ2-3	-	CASCQLGSGKKVDTQYF	TGTGCCAGCTGTCAACTGGGTAGCGGGAAAAAAGTCGATACGCAGTATTTT
TRBV6-6	14	-	TRBJ1-5	-	CASSPDTGNQPQHF	TGTGCCAGCAGCCCGGACACCGGCAATCAGCCCCAGCATTTT
TRBV7-9	19	TRBD2	TRBJ2-1	-	CASSLSLLAGASSYNEQFF	TGTGCCAGCAGCTTAAGCTTGCTAGCGGGGGCAAGCTCCTACAATGAGCAGTTCTTC
TRBV28	16	TRBD1	TRBJ1-5	-	CASSSPAGGITEPQHF	TGTGCCAGCAGTTCCCCCGCAGGGGGCATTACAGAGCCCCAGCATTTT
TRBV7-8	14	-	TRBJ1-1	-	CASSLGQENTEAFF	TGTGCCAGCAGCTTAGGACAGGAGAACACTGAAGCTTTCTTT
TRBV4-1	17	TRBD2	TRBJ2-1	-	CASSHGLAKHSYNEQFF	TGCGCCAGCAGCCACGGACTAGCGAAACACTCCTACAATGAGCAGTTCTTC
TRBV11-2	18	-	TRBJ2-3	-	CASSPWGYSGLSTDTQYF	TGTGCCAGCAGCCCGTGGGGGTATAGCGGACTTAGCACAGATACGCAGTATTTT
TRBV30	14	-	TRBJ1-3	-	CAWSVGPSGNTIYF	TGTGCCTGGAGTGTTGGCCCCTCTGGAAACACCATATATTTT
TRBV4-1	16	TRBD2	TRBJ2-7	-	CASSHPRLAGVGEQYF	TGCGCCAGCAGCCACCCGAGACTAGCGGGGGTAGGCGAGCAGTACTTC
TRBV19	13	-	TRBJ1-1	-	CASSIGRNTEAFF	TGTGCCAGTAGTATAGGCAGGAACACTGAAGCTTTCTTT
TRBV12-5	11	-	TRBJ2-5	-	CASGFGETQYF	TGTGCTAGTGGTTTCGGAGAGACCCAGTACTTC
TRBV6-5	14	-	TRBJ1-4	once	CASSKEATNEKLFF	TGTGCCAGCAGCAAGGAGGCAACTAATGAAAAACTGTTTTTT
TRBV9	12	-	TRBJ2-7	-	CASSSSGYEQYF	TGTGCCAGCAGCTCCTCCGGTTACGAGCAGTACTTC
TRBV19	14	-	TRBJ1-1	once	CASSPNGLPGAAFF	TGTGCCAGTAGCCCCAACGGGTTGCCAGGGGCGGCTTTCTTT